One sample yielded the 24 T cell receptor beta chains listed below, sequenced in a study of radiation and T cells in renal cell carcinoma. Method: immunoSEQ multiplex PCR; TCRdb's copy keeps in-frame clones and lacks some. The repertoire includes about 73,000 clones, over 65% of them detected once, and approximately 2.3% sits in the top ten. Described time point: blood 4 weeks post-SBRT, at nephrectomy. Treatment here: 15 Gy SBRT to primary tumor, nephrectomy 4 weeks later. The input for sequencing was blood, taken from a patient whose treatment included radiotherapy and nephrectomy. Receptors originate from a woman in her fifties or sixties with renal cell carcinoma.

The chain employs TRBV4-1 and TRBJ2-1, with no clear D. CDR3 length: 16 residues. Trimming took off 0 bases at V and 3 bases at J, with 12 bases between the two ends. CDR1 MGHRA and CDR2 YSYEKL come from the germline V gene. CDR3 nucleotide sequence: TGCGCCAGCAGCCAAGATGTTGATCACAACTACAATGAGCAGTTCTTC. Translating it yields CASSQDVDHNYNEQFF.

Judged by abundance, this clone is medium-sized. This chain connects TRBV7-9 to TRBJ1-5; D gene uncertain. Germline V gene lookup returns CDR1 SEHNR and CDR2 FQNEAQ (reference sequence). The V and J ends lost 5 bases and 10 bases respectively, with 15 bases between them. The CDR3 runs 13 residues. CDR3 region: CASSPSQADPQHF. The CDR3 DNA reads as TGTGCCAGCAGCCCCTCGCAGGCCGATCCCCAGCATTTT.

Details on this clone: Other DNA variants within this sample encode the same CDR3. The rearrangement joins TRBV20-1 to TRBJ2-1, with D maybe TRBD2 (5 bases). CDR3 length: 10 amino acids. In germline, CDR1 is DFQATT, CDR2 SNEGSKA (reference sequence). Deletions cut 5 bases from V and 9 bases from J, with 8 bases between. The CDR3 protein is CSAPRGEQFF. CDR3 bases: TGCAGTGCTCCTCGGGGTGAGCAGTTCTTC.

This clone showed up just once. V and J are TRBV2 and TRBJ2-2; TRBD2 matches at 11 bases. The germline V gene encodes CDR1 SNHLY and CDR2 FYNNEI. The ends lost 5 bases at V and 7 bases at J; junction bases unmatched: 12. This CDR3 spans 17 amino acids. The CDR3 sequence: CASSRASGRSVDGELFF. The CDR3 coding sequence is TGTGCCAGCAGTCGAGCTAGCGGGAGGTCCGTGGACGGGGAGCTGTTTTTT. Filled out from reference TRBV2 and TRBJ2-2, the complete variable domain reads EPEVTQTPSHQVTQMGQEVILRCVPISNHLYFYWYRQILGQKVEFLVSFYNNEISEKSEIFDDQFSVERPDGSNFTLKIRSTKLEDSAMYFCASSRASGRSVDGELFFGEGSRLTVL.

The chain has TRBV5-1 and TRBJ1-2; TRBD1 aligns across 9 bases. The V gene end was trimmed by 0 bases and the J gene end by 7 bases; junction bases not matched to a gene: 10. The germline V gene encodes CDR1 SGHRS and CDR2 YFSETQ. This CDR3 spans 16 amino acids. CDR3 in DNA: TGCGCCAGCAGCTTGGTGTCCGGAACAGGGGGCCTTGGCTACACCTTC. Translation gives CASSLVSGTGGLGYTF. The variable domain in full, completed from reference TRBV5-1 and TRBJ1-2, reads KAGVTQTPRYLIKTRGQQVTLSCSPISGHRSVSWYQQTPGQGLQFLFEYFSETQRNKGNFPGRFSGRQFSNSRSEMNVSTLELGDSALYLCASSLVSGTGGLGYTFGSGTRLTVV.

This chain joins TRBV28 and TRBJ1-2, with 9 bases matching TRBD1. After removal of 6 bases from V and 7 bases from J, the junction contained 15 bases not matched to a gene. The CDR3 runs 16 residues. Germline CDR1 reads MDHEN; CDR2 reads SYDVKM. CDR3 sequence (DNA): TGTGCCAGCAGCCTGCAGAGGGACAGGGAAGTGGGTGGCTACACCTTC. Its translation: CASSLQRDREVGGYTF.

The rearrangement links TRBV11-2 to TRBJ2-7; D gene unclear. Per germline, CDR1 SGHAT and CDR2 FQNNGV. CDR3 length: 11 residues. V lost 4 bases to trimming and J lost 3 bases, with 4 bases between them. The CDR3 DNA reads TGTGCCAGCAGCTACAACTACGAGCAGTACTTC. Residues: CASSYNYEQYF.

The V call is TRBV27, the J call TRBJ1-3; 9 positions agree with TRBD1. The CDR3 spans 21 residues. J lost 0 bases, V lost 4 bases, and 19 bases had no gene match. The germline V gene encodes CDR1 MNHEY and CDR2 SMNVEV (reference sequence). The CDR3 reads CASSSRGSVDRGRISGNTIYF. CDR3 sequence (DNA): TGTGCCAGCAGTTCACGGGGATCGGTGGACAGGGGTCGAATCTCTGGAAACACCATATATTTT.

This sequence joins TRBV29-1 and TRBJ2-1; 12 nucleotides line up with TRBD2. This CDR3 is 13 amino acids long. V gave up 6 bases and J gave up 7 bases; unmatched junction bases: 4. Germline V CDR1 and CDR2: SQVTM, ANQGSEA. The CDR3 protein is CSVPGLAGNEQFF. The CDR3 DNA reads as TGCAGCGTGCCGGGACTAGCGGGTAATGAGCAGTTCTTC.

The V call is TRBV4-3, the J call TRBJ2-7; 7 bases are a match to TRBD1. This CDR3 has 13 residues. Germline CDR1 reads LGHNA; CDR2 reads YSLEER. The trim removed 3 bases at V and 3 bases at J, leaving 2 bases unmatched. CDR3 residues: CASSQNRGYEQYF. CDR3 DNA sequence: TGCGCCAGCAGCCAGAACAGGGGCTACGAGCAGTACTTC.

This clone was seen once. V is TRBV27 and J is TRBJ1-4; TRBD1 matches 8 bases. This CDR3 is built from 16 residues. The ends lost 3 bases at V and 0 bases at J; junction bases unmatched: 3. CDR1 and CDR2 from the germline V gene are MNHEY and SMNVEV (reference sequence). CDR3 region: CASSLTGVATNEKLFF. CDR3 in DNA: TGTGCCAGCAGTTTGACAGGGGTTGCAACTAATGAAAAACTGTTTTTT. Together with reference TRBV27 and TRBJ1-4, the CDR3 gives the full variable domain: EAQVTQNPRYLITVTGKKLTVTCSQNMNHEYMSWYRQDPGLGLRQIYYSMNVEVTDKGDVPEGYKVSRKEKRNFPLILESPSPNQTSLYFCASSLTGVATNEKLFFGSGTQLSVL.

This chain joins TRBV19 and TRBJ2-5, with 7 bases identical to TRBD1. The germline V gene encodes CDR1 LNHDA and CDR2 SQIVND (reference sequence). Trimming took 5 bases from V and 1 from J; bases not matched to a gene: 4. This CDR3 is 14 amino acids long. The CDR3 DNA reads as TGTGCCAGTAGTTCCCCAGGGGGCCAAGAGACCCAGTACTTC. Its translation: CASSSPGGQETQYF.

On this clone: The junction does not match germline at one end; this may be a read error. The chain employs TRBV9 and TRBJ2-7; a possible D gene is TRBD1 (6 bases). The CDR3 runs 14 residues. Germline V CDR1 and CDR2: SGDLS, YYNGEE. The CDR3 nucleotides read TGTGCCAGCAGCGTTGGGCCATCACAGGGTTCCCCCCAATTC. This translates into CASSVGPSQGSPQF.

This clone was seen just once. The J gene is TRBJ1-1, the V gene TRBV7-2, with a tentative D call TRBD1 (6 bases). This CDR3 region has 12 residues. V lost 2 bases and J lost 7, with 8 bases in between. Germline CDR1 SGHTA, CDR2 FQGNSA. The CDR3 nucleotides are TGTGCCAGCAGCTTAAAGGACAGTGAAGCTTTCTTT. This translates into CASSLKDSEAFF.

This chain joins TRBV6-4 and TRBJ2-3; D gene ambiguous. V lost 1 base and J lost 2, with 13 bases in between. This CDR3 has 16 amino acids. Germline V gives CDR1 MRHNA, CDR2 SNTAGT. The CDR3, as DNA: TGTGCCAGCAGTGACTGGCCAACACAACCCACAGATACGCAGTATTTT. The encoded protein is CASSDWPTQPTDTQYF.

This clone is a singleton in its sample. This chain joins TRBV6-1 and TRBJ2-7, with D unclear. Between the trimmed V and J ends, which lost 1 base and 9 bases, there was a span of 16 bases. CDR3 length: 14 residues. CDR1 and CDR2 (germline): MNHNS, SASEGT. The CDR3 region has the DNA TGTGCCAGCAGTGAAGTCCCGGTATGGGGTAGGCAGTACTTC. Amino acids: CASSEVPVWGRQYF.

V and J are TRBV7-2 and TRBJ2-5; 9 bases line up with TRBD1. The length of the CDR3 is 14 residues. With 1 base clipped from V and 5 bases from J, the junction kept 2 bases outside the gene matches. CDR1 is SGHTA, CDR2 FQGNSA, per germline. The CDR3 DNA follows: TGTGCCAGCAGCTTAGGTACAGGGGGCGAGACCCAGTACTTC. It translates to CASSLGTGGETQYF.

V gene TRBV11-2 combines with J gene TRBJ2-3; 9 bases match TRBD1. The germline V gene encodes CDR1 SGHAT and CDR2 FQNNGV. The V and J ends lost 5 bases and 6 bases, in that order; junction bases with no gene match: 6. There are 14 residues in the CDR3. CDR3 region: CASSHGTGPDTQYF. CDR3 DNA: TGTGCCAGCAGCCACGGGACAGGGCCGGATACGCAGTATTTT.

The J gene is TRBJ1-2, the V gene TRBV27; 9 bases match TRBD1. Looked up from germline, CDR1 is MNHEY and CDR2 is SMNVEV (reference sequence). The CDR3 consists of 15 residues. V lost 4 bases, J lost 5 bases, and 8 bases stayed unmatched. The chain's CDR3 is CASSSLGQGLYGYTF. Here the CDR3 DNA reads TGTGCCAGCAGTTCACTAGGACAGGGGTTGTATGGCTACACCTTC.

The chain links TRBV2 to TRBJ2-7, with D perhaps matching TRBD1 or TRBD2 (5 bases each). The CDR3 is 13 residues long. V was shortened by 6 bases and J by 3 bases, with 12 bases between the two germline ends. The germline V gene encodes CDR1 SNHLY and CDR2 FYNNEI. CDR3 coding DNA: TGTGCCAGCAGGGATTCGGGGCTCTACGAGCAGTACTTC. Protein product: CASRDSGLYEQYF.

The sample holds a few counts of this clone. The chain is built from TRBV11-2 and TRBJ2-5; TRBD1 is a possible D gene (5 bases). CDR3 length: 16 amino acids. V gave up 4 bases and J gave up 3 bases, with 18 bases separating them. Germline V gene data show CDR1 as SGHAT and CDR2 as FQNNGV. CDR3 sequence (DNA): TGTGCCAGCAGCTCCCGGACAACCCCTAGGAAAGAGACCCAGTACTTC. This codes for CASSSRTTPRKETQYF.

This sequence joins TRBV7-9 and TRBJ2-3, with unresolved D. Germline CDR1 reads SEHNR; CDR2 reads FQNEAQ (reference sequence). V was trimmed by 1 base and J by 0 bases, leaving 8 bases between them. The CDR3 runs to 15 residues. The CDR3 spells CASSLDDKSTDTQYF. In DNA, the CDR3 is TGTGCCAGCAGCTTAGATGACAAGAGCACAGATACGCAGTATTTT.

This clone was recorded only once. The chain combines TRBV9 with TRBJ2-3; 8 bases align to TRBD2. V trimming: 2 bases; J trimming: 2 bases; junction bases outside the gene matches: 4. Per the germline V gene, CDR1 is SGDLS and CDR2 is YYNGEE. The CDR3 consists of 15 residues. DNA for the CDR3: TGTGCCAGCAGCGTCGGGGGGGGAATCACAGATACGCAGTATTTT. Protein: CASSVGGGITDTQYF. Variable domain in full (rest from reference TRBV9 and TRBJ2-3): DSGVTQTPKHLITATGQRVTLRCSPRSGDLSVYWYQQSLDQGLQFLIQYYNGEERAKGNILERFSAQQFPDLHSELNLSSLELGDSALYFCASSVGGGITDTQYFGPGTRLTVL.

This rearrangement joins TRBV4-3 to TRBJ2-1; 14 positions agree with TRBD2. With V trimmed by 0 bases and J by 15 bases, 16 bases remained unmatched. The CDR3 has 18 amino acids. The germline CDR1 and CDR2 sequences are LGHNA and YSLEER. CDR3 protein: CASSQEGPGLAGAAVPFF. The CDR3 bases are TGCGCCAGCAGCCAAGAGGGACCGGGACTAGCGGGGGCGGCGGTGCCGTTCTTC.